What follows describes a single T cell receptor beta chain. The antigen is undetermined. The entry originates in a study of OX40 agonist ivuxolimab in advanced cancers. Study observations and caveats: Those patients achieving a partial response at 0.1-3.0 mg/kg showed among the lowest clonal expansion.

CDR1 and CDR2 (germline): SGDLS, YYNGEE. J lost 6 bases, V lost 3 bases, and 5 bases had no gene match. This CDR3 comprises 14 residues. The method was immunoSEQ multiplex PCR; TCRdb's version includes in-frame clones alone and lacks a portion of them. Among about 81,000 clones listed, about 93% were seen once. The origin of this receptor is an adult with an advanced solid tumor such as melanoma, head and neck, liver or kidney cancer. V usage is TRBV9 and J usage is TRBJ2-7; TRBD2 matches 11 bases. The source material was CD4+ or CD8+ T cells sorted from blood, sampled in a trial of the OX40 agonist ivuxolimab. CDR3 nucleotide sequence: TGTGCCAGCAGCGGACTAGCGGGGAAACCCGAGCAGTACTTC. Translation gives CASSGLAGKPEQYF.